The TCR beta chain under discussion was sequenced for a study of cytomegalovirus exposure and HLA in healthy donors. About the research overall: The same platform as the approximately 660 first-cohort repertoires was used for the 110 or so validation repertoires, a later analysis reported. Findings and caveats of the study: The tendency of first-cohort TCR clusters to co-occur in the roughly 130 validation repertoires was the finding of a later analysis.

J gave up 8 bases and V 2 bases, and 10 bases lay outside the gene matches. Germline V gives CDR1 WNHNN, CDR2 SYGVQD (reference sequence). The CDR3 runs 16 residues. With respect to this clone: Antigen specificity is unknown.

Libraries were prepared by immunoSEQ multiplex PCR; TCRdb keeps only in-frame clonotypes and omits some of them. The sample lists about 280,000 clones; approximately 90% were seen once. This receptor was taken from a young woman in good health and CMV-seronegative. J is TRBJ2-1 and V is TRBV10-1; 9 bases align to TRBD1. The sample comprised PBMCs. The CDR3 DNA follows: TGCGCCAGCAGTGAGGACAGGGGGGGGTACCCGGATGAGCAGTTCTTC. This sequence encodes CASSEDRGGYPDEQFF.